A selection of T cell receptor beta chains follows, all from one sample in a study of OX40 agonist ivuxolimab in advanced cancers. Assay: immunoSEQ multiplex PCR; the TCRdb copy retains only in-frame clones and omits some. The sample contains 57,000 or so clones, approximately 83% of which appear only once. This specimen was CD4+ or CD8+ T cells sorted from blood, taken in a trial of the OX40 agonist ivuxolimab. The receptor set was obtained from an adult with an advanced solid tumor such as melanoma, head and neck, liver or kidney cancer. The CDR3 runs from the conserved cysteine through the conserved F or W. D genes are given only for firm matches. The size entry is marked missing in some rows and otherwise reads once, few, many or a size class.

CDR3 DNA	CDR3 protein	clone size	J gene	V gene	D gene
TGTGCCAGCTCACCTGGGACAGCACAAGAGACCCAGTACTTC	CASSPGTAQETQYF	few	TRBJ2-5	TRBV18	TRBD1
TGCGCCAGCAGCCCCTCTGGAAACACCATATATTTT	CASSPSGNTIYF	once	TRBJ1-3	TRBV5-1	NA
TGCGCCAGCAGCCAACTCCCGTCCTACTCCTACGAGCAGTACTTC	CASSQLPSYSYEQYF	NA	TRBJ2-7	TRBV4-1	NA
TGTGCCAGCAGTTCACTGGGGGGGGCAGGGCTGTACGAGCAGTACTTC	CASSSLGGAGLYEQYF	once	TRBJ2-7	TRBV27	NA
TGTGCCAGCAGCGGAAGGCAGGGGGACGCCGGGGAGCTGTTTTTT	CASSGRQGDAGELFF	once	TRBJ2-2	TRBV5-4	TRBD1
TGTGCCAGCAGAGGGACAGGGGGCGGAAATACTCCTGGAAACACCATATATTTT	CASRGTGGGNTPGNTIYF	once	TRBJ1-3	TRBV2	TRBD1
TGTGCCAGCAGCCAATCGATCTACAGGAGGTACTACGAGCAGTACTTC	CASSQSIYRRYYEQYF	NA	TRBJ2-7	TRBV16	NA
TGTGCCAGCAGTGAATCGGACAGGGGAGACGAGCAGTACTTC	CASSESDRGDEQYF	NA	TRBJ2-7	TRBV6-1	TRBD1
TGTGCTAGCAGCACAGGGGTTAGGGAGACCCAGTACTTC	CASSTGVRETQYF	NA	TRBJ2-5	TRBV7-7	TRBD1
TGTGCCTGGAGGGTGGACAGGACAAACTCCTACGAGCAGTACTTC	CAWRVDRTNSYEQYF	NA	TRBJ2-7	TRBV30	TRBD1
TGTGCCAGCAGCTTAGGACAGATCCAAGAGACCCAGTACTTC	CASSLGQIQETQYF	NA	TRBJ2-5	TRBV11-2	NA
TGTGCCAGCAAGAGGACTAGCGCTGACGGTGAGCAGTTCTTC	CASKRTSADGEQFF	NA	TRBJ2-1	TRBV2	TRBD2
TGTGCCAGTAATCGGGGTCCCGGGGAGCTGTTTTTT	CASNRGPGELFF	NA	TRBJ2-2	TRBV19	NA
TGTGCCAGCAGCGCCACCCTAGCGACCCGGGACGAGCAGTACTTC	CASSATLATRDEQYF	NA	TRBJ2-7	TRBV11-3	NA
TGTGCCAGCAGTTACGGGACTAGCGGTCCAGATACGCAGTATTTT	CASSYGTSGPDTQYF	NA	TRBJ2-3	TRBV6-5	TRBD2